This entry describes one TCR beta chain. This entry belongs to a study of cytomegalovirus exposure and HLA in healthy donors. This CDR3 spans 13 amino acids. The germline V gene has CDR1 LNHNV and CDR2 YYDKDF (reference sequence). The V gene lost 4 bases and the J gene lost 4 bases, with 10 bases spanning the gap. In the PCR, 60 Vbeta and 13 Jbeta primers were used. The repertoire was sequenced with immunoSEQ multiplex PCR; TCRdb's copy has only in-frame clones and lacks some. The sample carries fewer than 250,000 clones, around 76% recorded once. The clonotype comes from a man aged 35 to 55 in good health and CMV-seropositive. The specimen sequenced was PBMCs. The genes are TRBV15 and TRBJ1-1; maybe TRBD1 (5 bases). The CDR3 sequence is CATSNWGGTEAFF. The CDR3 coding sequence is TGTGCCACCAGCAACTGGGGGGGCACTGAAGCTTTCTTT.